The rows below give T cell receptor beta chains drawn from one sample of a study of cytomegalovirus exposure and HLA in healthy donors. Only in-frame clones appear in the TCRdb table, and some are missing; sequencing was by immunoSEQ multiplex PCR. Altogether over 85,000 clones are present, 65% to 75% being singletons, with the ten largest covering around 2.3%. The sequencing input was PBMCs. The receptors here all came from a man younger than 45 in good health and CMV-seronegative. CDR3s include the opening cysteine and the closing phenylalanine or tryptophan. The D gene is left open where the match is weak. The size of a clone is reported for some rows only, either as once, few or many, or as a class for expanded clones.

CDR3,DNA,V,J,size,D
CASSYGGGFTGELFF,TGTGCCAGCAGTTACGGCGGGGGCTTCACCGGGGAGCTGTTTTTT,TRBV6-5,TRBJ2-2,.,.
CASSVQGRAQHF,TGTGCCAGCAGCGTACAGGGCAGAGCCCAGCATTTT,TRBV6-6,TRBJ1-5,.,.
CASSLDHGTGAEAFF,TGTGCCAGCAGTTTAGATCACGGGACAGGGGCTGAAGCTTTCTTT,TRBV28,TRBJ1-1,.,TRBD1
CAIHPSSTGSIGSSTEAFF,TGTGCCATCCATCCCAGCTCGACAGGAAGTATCGGGTCGAGCACTGAAGCTTTCTTT,TRBV10-3,TRBJ1-1,.,.
CASSESVGGTEAFF,TGTGCCAGCAGTGAGTCTGTCGGGGGCACTGAAGCTTTCTTT,TRBV25-1,TRBJ1-1,.,.
CASSHYSQSMNTEAFF,TGCGCCAGCAGCCATTACAGTCAGTCCATGAACACTGAAGCTTTCTTT,TRBV4-3,TRBJ1-1,.,.
CASSQVLGYEQYF,TGCGCCAGCAGCCAAGTACTTGGCTACGAGCAGTACTTC,TRBV4-3,TRBJ2-7,.,.
CASSEVAGSGNTIYF,TGTGCCAGCAGTGAAGTGGCAGGCTCTGGAAACACCATATATTTT,TRBV6-1,TRBJ1-3,.,.
CAWNLQGGQPQHF,TGTGCCTGGAACCTACAGGGTGGCCAGCCCCAGCATTTT,TRBV30,TRBJ1-5,few,.
CASGAYEQYF,TGTGCCTCGGGGGCCTACGAGCAGTACTTC,TRBV27,TRBJ2-7,few,.
CASSNGARTVGQPQHF,TGTGCCAGTAGTAACGGCGCCCGGACAGTAGGCCAGCCCCAGCATTTT,TRBV19,TRBJ1-5,.,.
CAISDGLAGGDNEQFF,TGTGCCATCAGTGATGGACTAGCGGGGGGGGACAATGAGCAGTTCTTC,TRBV10-3,TRBJ2-1,.,TRBD2
CASSAQGIYGYTF,TGTGCCAGCAGTGCCCAGGGGATATATGGCTACACCTTC,TRBV27,TRBJ1-2,.,.